This T cell receptor beta chain was recovered during a study of shared clonotypes between healthy human individuals. Study as a whole: The study enrolled a couple of women and three men aged 18 to 49. Study-wide findings and caveats: Incompleteness in sorted-subset sequencing, despite large depth, was shown by rarefaction. Naive subsets tended to show greater estimated richness than memory subsets. In contrast to clonotypes shared by all four donors, non-shared clonotypes had lower generation probabilities.

The CDR3 is 16 amino acids. The V end lost 5 bases, the J end lost 5 bases, and 19 bases lay between the germline ends. The germline CDR1 and CDR2 sequences are LGHNA and YNFKEQ. The naive CD8 population came from CD45RO-negative cells selected for CCR7, without terminally differentiated effector memory CD45RA+ cells. This clone has just one count. The antigen remains undetermined. Profiling relied on immunoSEQ multiplex PCR, and the TCRdb table lists in-frame clones only, not all of them. The data hold 550,000 to 750,000 clones, with about 95% observed a single time. The sequenced sample consisted of naive CD8+ T cells sorted from blood. The TCR originated in a woman aged 25 to 39 in good health. The chain recombines TRBV4-2 with TRBJ2-1, with D tentatively TRBD1 (6 bases). In DNA form, the CDR3 reads TGTGCCAGCAGCTCCCGTGGGGACATAGTCGACAATGAGCAGTTCTTC. Translating it yields CASSSRGDIVDNEQFF.